This paragraph covers one TCR beta chain sequence. Antigen specificity is unknown. Germline V gene lookup returns CDR1 SEHNR and CDR2 FQNEAQ (reference sequence). CDR3 size: 15 residues. Trimming took 1 base from V and 5 from J, leaving 15 bases between them. The data stem from a study of cytomegalovirus exposure and HLA in healthy donors. 13 Jbeta primers and 60 Vbeta primers were used for the PCR. Profiling relied on immunoSEQ multiplex PCR, and the TCRdb table lists in-frame clones only, not all of them. The table includes roughly 150,000 clones, roughly 70% detected once. Study-wide findings and caveats: Presence/absence analysis assumed near-uniform sequencing depth across donors. Likely technical artifact: a cluster of highly shared sequence variants. The authors reported that TCR beta sequences could predict HLA-A and HLA-B alleles. These predictions were accurate for most subjects in the first cohort.

This clonotype was obtained from a man in his thirties or forties in good health and CMV-seropositive. V gene TRBV7-9 combines with J gene TRBJ2-7; D possibly corresponds to TRBD1 (5 bases). The sample consisted of PBMCs. The CDR3 reads CASSLGQGTANEQYF. The CDR3 DNA reads as TGTGCCAGCAGCTTAGGGCAGGGTACGGCGAACGAGCAGTACTTC.